A selection of T cell receptor beta chains follows, all from one sample in a study of cytomegalovirus exposure and HLA in healthy donors. Assay used: immunoSEQ multiplex PCR; TCRdb lists only in-frame clones, some missing. The profile shows around 30,000 clones, 65% of them singletons. Material for sequencing was PBMCs. The receptors come from a man aged 50 to 59 in good health and CMV-seropositive. CDR3s include the opening cysteine and the closing phenylalanine or tryptophan. The order of the fields is V gene, J gene, CDR3 protein.

V: TRBV28; J: TRBJ2-7; CDR3: CASRDSYEQYF
V: TRBV2; J: TRBJ2-7; CDR3: CASSEWQNGEQYF
V: TRBV28; J: TRBJ2-7; CDR3: CASSLRDRPAGEQYF
V: TRBV30; J: TRBJ1-3; CDR3: CAWKGSGNTIYF
V: TRBV7-9; J: TRBJ1-4; CDR3: CASSLGQGGNEKLFF
V: TRBV28; J: TRBJ1-5; CDR3: CASSLGQGNQPQHF
V: TRBV9; J: TRBJ2-5; CDR3: CASSASGGVGETQYF
V: TRBV14; J: TRBJ2-7; CDR3: CASSSQGGEQYF
V: TRBV5-1; J: TRBJ1-2; CDR3: CASSYGTGGGYTF
V: TRBV7-7; J: TRBJ2-7; CDR3: CASSSGVAGAKQYF
V: TRBV28; J: TRBJ2-7; CDR3: CAAGSPYEQYF
V: TRBV7-8; J: TRBJ2-1; CDR3: CASSLRDRGQGEQFF
V: TRBV2; J: TRBJ2-7; CDR3: CASKTSGSSGEQYF